What follows are 29 T cell receptor beta chains derived from one specimen sequenced in a study of human T cells and chemical hapten exposure (dated by TCRdb to about 2021). Receptors were amplified or captured by RACE. TCRdb names NextSeq 500 as the instrument used. The public reads were reprocessed in TCRdb via fastp at Q25 and MiXCR, keeping in-frame beta chains. All rows with the same CDR3 protein become a single entry with the most common DNA and genes. This sample gives roughly 160,000 distinct CDR3 sequences in total; roughly 15% of them show up just once. The ten largest clones take up 1.7% of the sample. The time point label, read with the paper, signifies: patch test 1, 2 weeks after DPC sensitization. The sample's treatment or condition, from its label and the paper: therapeutic diphenylcyclopropenone sensitization with weekly scalp DPC. The sequenced sample was whole blood, obtained in connection with sensitization to the hapten diphenylcyclopropenone (DPC). Receptors were obtained from a woman aged 25 to 39 with alopecia areata. Some clones in this sample may be carry-over from other donors' samples.

The chain has TRBV7-9 and TRBJ1-6; possible D gene TRBD1, 6 bases. V was clipped by 5 bases and J by 7 bases, with 18 bases between them. CDR3 length: 16 residues. Germline assignment: CDR1 SEHNR and CDR2 FQNEAQ (reference sequence). The CDR3 region is CASSSFQGFENSPLHF. In DNA form, the CDR3 reads TGTGCCAGCAGCAGCTTTCAGGGGTTTGAGAATTCACCCCTCCACTTT.

J is TRBJ2-7 and V is TRBV29-1; D perhaps matches TRBD1 (5 bases). CDR1 is SQVTM and CDR2 is ANQGSEA in the germline V gene. The CDR3 sequence is 12 residues long. Trimming took off 6 bases at V and 1 base at J, with 10 bases between the two ends. CDR3 bases: TGCAGCGTCACGGCAGGGTCCTACGAGCAGTACTTC. It specifies CSVTAGSYEQYF.

V is TRBV30 and J is TRBJ1-2; D not certain. V lost 1 base to trimming and J lost 4 bases, with 7 bases between them. Germline CDR1 and CDR2: GTSNPN and SVGIG (reference sequence). The CDR3 is 12 residues long. CDR3 nucleotides: TGTGCCTGGAGTGCTGGCAGCTATGGCTACACCTTC. Translating gives CAWSAGSYGYTF.

This clonotype was seen repeatedly, ten times or more. The chain recombines TRBV3-1 with TRBJ1-2; unclear D gene. Germline assignment: CDR1 LGHDT and CDR2 YNNKEL (reference sequence). The germline V and J ends were trimmed by 1 base and 8 bases, with 11 bases remaining between them. The CDR3 extends over 13 amino acids. Here the CDR3 reads CASSQGGFGGYTF. CDR3 coding DNA: TGTGCCAGCAGCCAAGGAGGCTTTGGCGGCTACACCTTC.

This clonotype has only a few counts. This chain uses TRBV12-3 or TRBV12-4 with TRBJ1-4, with D possibly being TRBD1 (6 bases). The germline V and J ends were trimmed by 6 bases and 3 bases, with 14 bases remaining between them. CDR3 length: 15 amino acids. This CDR3 reads CASREGGAANEKLFF. In DNA, the CDR3 is TGTGCCAGCAGGGAAGGGGGGGCGGCTAATGAAAAACTGTTTTTT.

This clonotype has only a few counts. The V gene is TRBV2, the J gene TRBJ1-1; TRBD1 matches 7 bases. Germline V gene data show CDR1 as SNHLY and CDR2 as FYNNEI. This CDR3 is 12 amino acids long. V trimming: 8 bases; J trimming: 3 bases; junction bases outside the gene matches: 3. The CDR3 sequence is CASSRGDTEAFF. Here the CDR3 DNA reads TGTGCCAGCTCCAGGGGGGACACTGAAGCTTTCTTT.

This clonotype was picked up a small number of times. This rearrangement joins TRBV18 to TRBJ2-7; 8 bases map to TRBD2. CDR1 and CDR2 from the germline V gene are KGHSH and LQKENI. The ends lost 3 bases at V and 0 bases at J; junction bases unmatched: 10. CDR3 size: 17 residues. This CDR3 is CASSPPSSGAHSYEQYF. CDR3 coding DNA: TGTGCCAGCTCACCTCCTAGTAGCGGGGCCCACTCCTACGAGCAGTACTTC.

A few counts support this clonotype. The chain couples TRBV7-6 to TRBJ2-1; TRBD2 matches at 7 bases. Germline V lookup: CDR1 SGHVS, CDR2 FNYEAQ. Unmatched junction bases numbered 12, after V lost 7 bases and J lost 0 bases. CDR3 length equals 17 residues. The CDR3 DNA follows: TGTGCCAGCAACGATAGACTAGCCCGGAGCTCCTACAATGAGCAGTTCTTC. This codes for CASNDRLARSSYNEQFF.

This clonotype was recorded many times. Here the CDR3 reads CASSLGPRRTGELFF. As DNA, the CDR3 is TGTGCCAGTAGTCTCGGCCCGAGGAGGACCGGGGAGCTGTTTTTT. The chain carries TRBV19 and TRBJ2-2; D may be TRBD2 (5 bases). The CDR3 spans 15 residues. Germline CDR1 and CDR2: LNHDA and SQIVND (reference sequence). V was trimmed by 5 bases and J by 5 bases, leaving 15 bases between them.

The chain uses TRBV12-3 or TRBV12-4 and TRBJ2-2; weak D call: TRBD2 (5 bases). V was cut by 11 bases and J by 0 bases, with 13 bases left in between. This CDR3 is 14 amino acids long. The CDR3 region is CALGSSSNTGELFF. The CDR3 DNA sequence: TGTGCCCTAGGGAGCAGCTCGAACACCGGGGAGCTGTTTTTT.

This clonotype came up many times. V and J are TRBV29-1 and TRBJ2-1, with 12 bases lining up with TRBD2. The CDR3 runs to 21 residues. Germline CDR1 reads SQVTM; CDR2 reads ANQGSEA. Losses at the gene ends were 6 bases for V and 7 bases for J; bases not matched to a gene: 28. The chain's CDR3 is CSVPNNGQRWTSGMERNEQFF. DNA for the CDR3: TGCAGCGTACCCAATAATGGACAGCGCTGGACTAGCGGGATGGAAAGGAATGAGCAGTTCTTC.

DNA of the CDR3: TGTGCCAGCAGCTCGACCCCGCCGCCACTCTACAATGAGCAGTTCTTC. Its translation is CASSSTPPPLYNEQFF. The V gene is TRBV7-2, the J gene TRBJ2-1; D not resolved. CDR1 is SGHTA and CDR2 is FQGNSA in the germline V gene. This CDR3 is built from 16 residues. V lost 4 bases to trimming and J lost 3 bases, with 16 bases between them. The variable domain in full, with the rest retrieved from reference TRBV7-2 and TRBJ2-1, is GAGVSQSPSNKVTEKGKDVELRCDPISGHTALYWYRQSLGQGLEFLIYFQGNSAPDKSGLPSDRFSAERTGGSVSTLTIQRTQQEDSAVYLCASSSTPPPLYNEQFFGPGTRLTVL.

About this clonotype: This may stem from a read error, because a much larger clone lies one nucleotide away. The CDR3 sequence: CASSQPAHSGNTIYF. The CDR3 coding sequence is TGTGCCAGCAGCCAACCAGCTCACTCTGGAAACACCATATATTTT. The chain carries TRBV28 and TRBJ1-3; D unclear. Trimming pared 6 bases from V and 0 bases from J, leaving 12 bases between. The length of the CDR3 is 15 residues. Germline CDR1 MDHEN, CDR2 SYDVKM.

This clonotype showed up just once. This chain links TRBV12-3 or TRBV12-4 with TRBJ2-7; D is uncertain. The CDR3 has 12 amino acids. Trimming cost V 5 bases and J 6 bases, with 11 bases left between them. DNA of the CDR3: TGTGCCAGCAGTCGCCGGCCCGTCGAGCAGTACTTC. Protein sequence: CASSRRPVEQYF.

This clonotype was seen repeatedly, ten times or more. CDR3 sequence (DNA): TGTGCCAGCAGCTTTCGAGCCCCAGCCGGGGAGCTGTTTTTT. It translates to CASSFRAPAGELFF. The chain links TRBV7-2 to TRBJ2-2; D remains unclear. CDR1 SGHTA and CDR2 FQGNSA come from the germline V gene. The CDR3 has 14 residues. The V and J ends lost 3 bases and 6 bases respectively, with 11 bases between them.

This clonotype was seen ten or more times. V is TRBV5-1 and J is TRBJ2-7; 8 bases are shared with TRBD1. The CDR3 length is 15 residues. Germline CDR1 reads SGHRS; CDR2 reads YFSETQ. Trimming took 4 bases from V and 3 from J; bases not matched to a gene: 9. CDR3 region: CASSAGTGQFYEQYF. CDR3 nucleotide sequence: TGCGCCAGCAGCGCTGGGACAGGTCAATTCTACGAGCAGTACTTC.

This rearrangement joins TRBV7-2 to TRBJ2-6; TRBD2 matches 13 bases. CDR3 size: 19 residues. After removal of 4 bases from V and 1 base from J, the junction contained 7 bases not matched to a gene. Germline V CDR1 and CDR2: SGHTA, FQGNSA. The DNA of the CDR3 is TGTGCCAGCAGCTCCAAACTAGCGGGAGGGCGTTCTGGGGCCAACGTCCTGACTTTC. Translation: CASSSKLAGGRSGANVLTF.

V is TRBV29-1 and J is TRBJ2-3; D is perhaps TRBD2 (6 bases). CDR3 length equals 14 residues. The germline V gene has CDR1 SQVTM and CDR2 ANQGSEA. Between the trimmed V and J ends, which lost 7 bases and 4 bases, there was a span of 18 bases. The CDR3 protein is CSAEGTYSADTQYF. The CDR3 bases are TGCAGCGCCGAAGGGACTTACAGCGCAGATACGCAGTATTTT.

This clonotype was counted a few times. The chain joins TRBV9 to TRBJ1-2, with unresolved D. Trimming removed 0 bases from V and 8 bases from J, with 17 bases in between. The CDR3 loop spans 15 amino acids. In germline, CDR1 is SGDLS, CDR2 YYNGEE. The DNA of the CDR3 is TGTGCCAGCAGCGTAGGAAGCCACAAATTCGTGGGCTACACCTTC. Residues: CASSVGSHKFVGYTF.

This rearrangement joins TRBV7-3 to TRBJ1-1; D is possibly TRBD1 (5 bases). This CDR3 contains 13 residues. The V end was cut by 8 bases, the J end by 1 base, with 11 bases between. Germline V gene lookup returns CDR1 SGHTA and CDR2 FQGTGA. The CDR3 DNA reads as TGTGCCAGCGCTGGGGCTCCGAACACTGAAGCTTTCTTT. This encodes CASAGAPNTEAFF. Full variable domain (remainder filled in from reference TRBV7-3 and TRBJ1-1): GAGVSQTPSNKVTEKGKYVELRCDPISGHTALYWYRQSLGQGPEFLIYFQGTGAADDSGLPNDRFFAVRPEGSVSTLKIQRTERGDSAVYLCASAGAPNTEAFFGQGTRLTVV.

This clonotype was seen only a few times. This sequence joins TRBV12-3 or TRBV12-4 and TRBJ1-5, with a possible D match to TRBD1 (6 bases). Trimming cost V 7 bases and J 5 bases, with 15 bases left between them. The CDR3 has 14 residues. This CDR3 is CASTRTVGDQPQHF. The CDR3 DNA sequence: TGTGCCAGCACACGGACAGTGGGTGATCAGCCCCAGCATTTT.

This chain connects TRBV3-1 to TRBJ1-2, with no clear D. There are 13 residues in the CDR3. Per the germline V gene, CDR1 is LGHDT and CDR2 is YNNKEL (reference sequence). V was cut by 4 bases and J by 4 bases, with 10 bases left in between. The CDR3 coding sequence is TGTGCCAGCAGCCCGGACCGACTCTATGGCTACACCTTC. Residues: CASSPDRLYGYTF.

V and J are TRBV3-1 and TRBJ2-1; 10 nucleotides line up with TRBD2. Germline-derived CDR1 and CDR2 are LGHDT and YNNKEL (reference sequence). CDR3 size: 15 residues. V shed 4 bases, J shed 7 bases, and the junction held 7 bases outside the gene matches. The DNA of the CDR3 is TGTGCCAGCAGCCCATTCAGCGGGGGGGCTAATGAGCAGTTCTTC. It encodes CASSPFSGGANEQFF.

This clonotype was counted many times. V and J are TRBV5-1 and TRBJ2-3; D is undetermined. Germline V gene data show CDR1 as SGHRS and CDR2 as YFSETQ. Trimming took 1 base from V and 3 from J, leaving 6 bases between them. This CDR3 is built from 13 residues. The CDR3 nucleotides are TGCGCCAGCAGCTTGACTATGACAGATACGCAGTATTTT. It is translated as CASSLTMTDTQYF.

In this sample, this clonotype turned up many times. The V and J genes are TRBV5-1 and TRBJ2-3, with 7 nucleotides matching TRBD1. Germline CDR1 SGHRS, CDR2 YFSETQ. The length of the CDR3 is 15 residues. V lost 4 bases and J lost 5; bases outside the gene matches: 10. The CDR3 is CASSKNGQDGDTQYF. The CDR3 coding sequence is TGCGCCAGCAGCAAAAATGGACAGGACGGAGATACGCAGTATTTT.

This clonotype was seen repeatedly, ten times or more. CDR3 sequence reads: CSVAPGVDEQYF. The CDR3 DNA reads as TGCAGCGTCGCCCCGGGAGTAGACGAGCAGTACTTC. The J gene is TRBJ2-7, the V gene TRBV29-1; TRBD2 is a possible D gene (6 bases). The CDR3 totals 12 residues. The V and J ends lost 6 bases and 5 bases respectively, with 14 bases between them. Germline V gene sequence: CDR1 SQVTM, CDR2 ANQGSEA.

The rearrangement uses TRBV6-2 or TRBV6-3 and TRBJ2-1, with D uncertain. Between the trimmed V and J ends, which lost 2 bases and 6 bases, there was a span of 8 bases. CDR1 MNHEY and CDR2 SVGEGT come from the germline V gene. The CDR3 has 13 amino acids. CDR3 amino acids: CASSYPSPNEQFF. The CDR3 DNA follows: TGTGCCAGCAGTTACCCTAGTCCCAATGAGCAGTTCTTC.

Ten or more counts support this clonotype. The V call is TRBV20-1, the J call TRBJ2-3, with 13 bases aligning to TRBD2. The CDR3 is made up of 17 amino acids. V gave up 3 bases and J gave up 0 bases; unmatched junction bases: 6. Germline V gene lookup returns CDR1 DFQATT and CDR2 SNEGSKA (reference sequence). The CDR3 DNA is TGCAGTGCTAGGGGGTTGGGACTAGCGGGGAGCACAGATACGCAGTATTTT. Encoded protein: CSARGLGLAGSTDTQYF.

This clonotype has a handful of counts. This chain uses TRBV30 with TRBJ1-5; the D is unclear. CDR3 length equals 13 residues. The V gene lost 0 bases and the J gene lost 7 bases, with 10 bases spanning the gap. Germline CDR1 and CDR2: GTSNPN and SVGIG (reference sequence). This chain's CDR3 is CAWSVGPQQPQHF. The DNA of the CDR3 is TGTGCCTGGAGTGTCGGACCCCAACAGCCCCAGCATTTT. Full variable domain (rest looked up from reference TRBV30 and TRBJ1-5): SQTIHQWPATLVQPVGSPLSLECTVEGTSNPNLYWYRQAAGRGLQLLFYSVGIGQISSEVPQNLSASRPQDRQFILSSKKLLLSDSGFYLCAWSVGPQQPQHFGDGTRLSIL.